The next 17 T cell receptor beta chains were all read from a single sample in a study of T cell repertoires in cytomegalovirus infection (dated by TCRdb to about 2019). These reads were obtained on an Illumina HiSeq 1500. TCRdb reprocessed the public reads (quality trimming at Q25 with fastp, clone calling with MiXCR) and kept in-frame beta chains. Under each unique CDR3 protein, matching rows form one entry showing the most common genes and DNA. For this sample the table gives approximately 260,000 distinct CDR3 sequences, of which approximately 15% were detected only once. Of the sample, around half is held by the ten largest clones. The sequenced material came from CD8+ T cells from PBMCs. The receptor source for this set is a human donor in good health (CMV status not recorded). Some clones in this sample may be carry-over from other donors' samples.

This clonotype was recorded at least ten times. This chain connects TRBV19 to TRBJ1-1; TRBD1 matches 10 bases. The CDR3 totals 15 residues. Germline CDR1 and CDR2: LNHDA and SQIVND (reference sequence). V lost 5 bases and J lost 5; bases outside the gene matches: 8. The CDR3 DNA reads TGTGCCAGTAGTGTTACCGGGACAGGGGTGACTGAAGCTTTCTTT. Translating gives CASSVTGTGVTEAFF. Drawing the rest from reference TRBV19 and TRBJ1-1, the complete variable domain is DGGITQSPKYLFRKEGQNVTLSCEQNLNHDAMYWYRQDPGQGLRLIYYSQIVNDFQKGDIAEGYSVSREKKESFPLTVTSAQKNPTAFYLCASSVTGTGVTEAFFGQGTRLTVV.

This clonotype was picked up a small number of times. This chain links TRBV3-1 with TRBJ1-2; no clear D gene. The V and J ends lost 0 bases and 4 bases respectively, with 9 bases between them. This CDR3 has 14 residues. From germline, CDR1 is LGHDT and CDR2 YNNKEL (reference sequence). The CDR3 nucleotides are TGTGCCAGCAGCCAAGATTTGACTCCCTATGGCTACACCTTC. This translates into CASSQDLTPYGYTF.

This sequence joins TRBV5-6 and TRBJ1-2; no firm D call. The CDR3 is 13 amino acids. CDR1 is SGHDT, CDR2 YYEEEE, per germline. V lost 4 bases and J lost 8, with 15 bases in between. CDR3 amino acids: CASSLPGLLGYTF. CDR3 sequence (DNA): TGTGCCAGCAGCCTCCCAGGACTTCTGGGCTACACCTTC.

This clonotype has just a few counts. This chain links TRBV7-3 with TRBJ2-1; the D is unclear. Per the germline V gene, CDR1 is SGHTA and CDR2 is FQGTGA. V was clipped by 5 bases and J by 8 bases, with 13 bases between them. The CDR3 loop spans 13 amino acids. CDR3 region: CASSPAGQHEQFF. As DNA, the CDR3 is TGTGCCAGCAGCCCAGCTGGGCAACATGAGCAGTTCTTC. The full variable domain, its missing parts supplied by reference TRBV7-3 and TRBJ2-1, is GAGVSQTPSNKVTEKGKYVELRCDPISGHTALYWYRQSLGQGPEFLIYFQGTGAADDSGLPNDRFFAVRPEGSVSTLKIQRTERGDSAVYLCASSPAGQHEQFFGPGTRLTVL.

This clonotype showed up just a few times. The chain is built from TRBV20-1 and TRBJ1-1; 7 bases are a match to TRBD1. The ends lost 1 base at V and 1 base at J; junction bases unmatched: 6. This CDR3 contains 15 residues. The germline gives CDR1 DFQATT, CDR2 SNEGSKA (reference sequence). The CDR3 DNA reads TGCAGTGCTAGAGCACAGGGGTTATGGAACACTGAAGCTTTCTTT. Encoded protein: CSARAQGLWNTEAFF.

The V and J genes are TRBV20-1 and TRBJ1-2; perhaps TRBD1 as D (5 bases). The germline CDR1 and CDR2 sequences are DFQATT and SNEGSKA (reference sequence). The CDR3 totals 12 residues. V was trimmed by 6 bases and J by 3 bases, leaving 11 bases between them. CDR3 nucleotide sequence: TGCAGTGCCCTAGGGGCTGACTATGGCTACACCTTC. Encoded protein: CSALGADYGYTF.

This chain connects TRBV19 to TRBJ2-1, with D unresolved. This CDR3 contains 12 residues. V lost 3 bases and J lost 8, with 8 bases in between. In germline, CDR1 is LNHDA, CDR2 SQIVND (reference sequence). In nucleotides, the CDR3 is TGTGCCAGTAGTATGTTAAGTGATGAGCAGTTCTTC. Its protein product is CASSMLSDEQFF. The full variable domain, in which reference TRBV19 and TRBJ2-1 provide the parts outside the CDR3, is DGGITQSPKYLFRKEGQNVTLSCEQNLNHDAMYWYRQDPGQGLRLIYYSQIVNDFQKGDIAEGYSVSREKKESFPLTVTSAQKNPTAFYLCASSMLSDEQFFGPGTRLTVL.

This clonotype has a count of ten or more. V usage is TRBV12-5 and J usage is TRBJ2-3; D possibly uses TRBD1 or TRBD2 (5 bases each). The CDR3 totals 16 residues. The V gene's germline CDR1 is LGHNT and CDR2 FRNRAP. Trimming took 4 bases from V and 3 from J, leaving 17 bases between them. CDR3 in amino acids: CASGWGTDRETDTQYF. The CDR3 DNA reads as TGTGCTAGTGGTTGGGGGACGGATCGCGAAACAGATACGCAGTATTTT.

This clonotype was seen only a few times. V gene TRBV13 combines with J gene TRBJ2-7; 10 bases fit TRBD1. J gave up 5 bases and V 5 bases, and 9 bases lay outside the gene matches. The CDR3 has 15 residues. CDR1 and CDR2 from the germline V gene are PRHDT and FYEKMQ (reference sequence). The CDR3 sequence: CASSKTGTGVHEQYF. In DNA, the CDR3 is TGTGCCAGCAGCAAAACCGGGACAGGGGTCCACGAGCAGTACTTC.

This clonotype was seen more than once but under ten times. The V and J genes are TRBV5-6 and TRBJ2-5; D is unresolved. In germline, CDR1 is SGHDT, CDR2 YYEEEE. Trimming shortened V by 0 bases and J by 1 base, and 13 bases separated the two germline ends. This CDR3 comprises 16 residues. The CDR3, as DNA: TGTGCCAGCAGCTTGGTCCCTTGGTTAAGCCAAGAGACCCAGTACTTC. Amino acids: CASSLVPWLSQETQYF.

The CDR3 reads CAIHTGTGNEQFF. CDR3 nucleotide sequence: TGTGCCATCCATACCGGGACAGGTAATGAGCAGTTCTTC. This sequence joins TRBV12-3 or TRBV12-4 and TRBJ2-1; 8 bases map to TRBD1. There are 13 residues in the CDR3. V dropped 10 bases and J dropped 7; count of bases not matched to a gene: 9.

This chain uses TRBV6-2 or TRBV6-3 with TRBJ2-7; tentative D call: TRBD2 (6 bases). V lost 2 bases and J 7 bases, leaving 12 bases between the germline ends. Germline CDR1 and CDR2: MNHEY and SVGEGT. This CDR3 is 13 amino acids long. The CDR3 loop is CASSYTHRGEQYF. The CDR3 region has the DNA TGTGCCAGCAGTTACACCCATCGGGGGGAGCAGTACTTC.

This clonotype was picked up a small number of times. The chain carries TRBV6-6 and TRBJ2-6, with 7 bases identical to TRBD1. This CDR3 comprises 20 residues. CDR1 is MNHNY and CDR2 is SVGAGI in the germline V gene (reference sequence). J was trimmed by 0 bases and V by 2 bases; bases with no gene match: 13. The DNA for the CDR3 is TGTGCCAGCAGTTACACGTTCCCGCGACAGGGAACCTCTGGGGCCAACGTCCTGACTTTC. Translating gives CASSYTFPRQGTSGANVLTF.

CDR3 in DNA: TGTGCCAGCAGTGTAACCGCCAGCGGGAACACCGGGGAGCTGTTTTTT. Encoded protein: CASSVTASGNTGELFF. V is TRBV2 and J is TRBJ2-2; maybe TRBD2 (5 bases). Germline-derived CDR1 and CDR2 are SNHLY and FYNNEI. The V end lost 4 bases, the J end lost 1 base, and 13 bases lay between the germline ends. CDR3 length equals 16 residues.

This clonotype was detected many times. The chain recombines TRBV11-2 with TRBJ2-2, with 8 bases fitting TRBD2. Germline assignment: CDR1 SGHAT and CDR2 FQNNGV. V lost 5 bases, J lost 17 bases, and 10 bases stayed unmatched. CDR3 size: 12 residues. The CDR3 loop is CASSPGGAAIFF. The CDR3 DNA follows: TGTGCCAGCAGCCCCGGGGGGGCTGCGATTTTTTTT.

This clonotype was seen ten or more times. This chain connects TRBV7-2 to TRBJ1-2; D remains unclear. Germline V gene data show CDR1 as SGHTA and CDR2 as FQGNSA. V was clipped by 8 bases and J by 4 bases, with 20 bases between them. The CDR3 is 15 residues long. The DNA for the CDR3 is TGTGCCAGCGCCCAGCACGTAGAGGGAGGCTATGGCTACACCTTC. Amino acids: CASAQHVEGGYGYTF.

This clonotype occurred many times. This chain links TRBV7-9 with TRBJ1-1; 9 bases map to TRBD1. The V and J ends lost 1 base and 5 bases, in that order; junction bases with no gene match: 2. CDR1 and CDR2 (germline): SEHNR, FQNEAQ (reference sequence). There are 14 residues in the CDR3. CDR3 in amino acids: CASSLDRGRTEAFF. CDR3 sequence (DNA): TGTGCCAGCAGCTTAGACAGGGGGCGAACTGAAGCTTTCTTT.